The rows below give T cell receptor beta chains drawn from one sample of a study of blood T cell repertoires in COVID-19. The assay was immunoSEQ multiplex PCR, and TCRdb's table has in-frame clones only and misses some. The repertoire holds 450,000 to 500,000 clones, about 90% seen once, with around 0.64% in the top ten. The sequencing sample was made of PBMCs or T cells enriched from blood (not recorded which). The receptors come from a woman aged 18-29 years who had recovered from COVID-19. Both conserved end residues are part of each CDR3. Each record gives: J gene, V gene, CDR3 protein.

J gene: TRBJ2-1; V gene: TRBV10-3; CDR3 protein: CAISINRQVEQFF
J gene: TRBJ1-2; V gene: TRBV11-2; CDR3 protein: CASSRLTGAGNYGYTF
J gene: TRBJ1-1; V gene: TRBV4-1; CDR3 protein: CASSRGDINTEAFF
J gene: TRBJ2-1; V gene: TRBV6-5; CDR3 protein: CASRMNGGYEQFF
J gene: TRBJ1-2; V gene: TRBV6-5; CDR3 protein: CASSYVRGAGGYTF
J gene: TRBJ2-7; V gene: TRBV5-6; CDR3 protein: CASSAGQGDYEQYF
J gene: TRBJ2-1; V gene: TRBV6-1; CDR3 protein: CASSDAGGSYNEQFF
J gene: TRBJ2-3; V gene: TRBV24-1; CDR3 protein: CATSDPTGSTDTQYF
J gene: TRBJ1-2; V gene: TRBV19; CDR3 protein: CASSIDRTLRDGYTF
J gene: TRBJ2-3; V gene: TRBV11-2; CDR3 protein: CASSLLRREAQYF
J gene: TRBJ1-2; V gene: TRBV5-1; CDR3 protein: CASSLGQGGDGYTF
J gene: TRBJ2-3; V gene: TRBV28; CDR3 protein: CASSLAGGRDTQYF
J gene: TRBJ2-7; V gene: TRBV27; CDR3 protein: CASSLKRASYEQYF
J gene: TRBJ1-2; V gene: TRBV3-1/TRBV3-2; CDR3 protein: CASSQEAGRAYGYTF
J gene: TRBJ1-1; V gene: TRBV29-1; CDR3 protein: CSATPGQGAEAFF
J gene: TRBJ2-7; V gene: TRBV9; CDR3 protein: CASSATGILHEQYF
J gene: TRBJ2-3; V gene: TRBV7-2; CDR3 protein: CASSSLGPQYF
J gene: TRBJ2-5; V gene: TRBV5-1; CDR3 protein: CASSSAGGKEETQYF
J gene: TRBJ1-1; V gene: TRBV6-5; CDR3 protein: CASSPGEGTEAFF
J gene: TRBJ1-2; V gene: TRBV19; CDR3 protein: CASSLIIGPDTDYGYTF
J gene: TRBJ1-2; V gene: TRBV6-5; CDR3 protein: CASSSTAGYGYTF
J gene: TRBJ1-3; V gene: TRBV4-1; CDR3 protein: CASSQDGGSGNTIYF
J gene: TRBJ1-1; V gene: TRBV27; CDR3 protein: CASSLGGRTEAFF
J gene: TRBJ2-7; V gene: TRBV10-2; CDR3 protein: CASTELPGQGVYEQYF
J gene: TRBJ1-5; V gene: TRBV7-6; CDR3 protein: CASSGGPDRGNQPQHF
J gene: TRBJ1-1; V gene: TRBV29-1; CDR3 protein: CSALVTGMNTEAFF
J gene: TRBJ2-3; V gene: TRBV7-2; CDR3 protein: CASSLASMAGDHTQYF
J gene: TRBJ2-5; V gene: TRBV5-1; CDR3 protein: CASSFAGTVAETQYF
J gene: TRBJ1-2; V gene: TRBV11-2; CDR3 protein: CASSGRGSGNYGYTF
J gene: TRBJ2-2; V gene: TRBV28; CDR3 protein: CASSSRDREDTGELFF
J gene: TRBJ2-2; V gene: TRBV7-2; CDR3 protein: CASSTTSGVNTGELFF
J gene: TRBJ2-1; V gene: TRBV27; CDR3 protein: CASSLKRGSSYNEQFF
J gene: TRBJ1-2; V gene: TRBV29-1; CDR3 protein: CSAGPGTGGAGYTF
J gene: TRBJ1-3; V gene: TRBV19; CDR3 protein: CASSNTGSGNTIYF